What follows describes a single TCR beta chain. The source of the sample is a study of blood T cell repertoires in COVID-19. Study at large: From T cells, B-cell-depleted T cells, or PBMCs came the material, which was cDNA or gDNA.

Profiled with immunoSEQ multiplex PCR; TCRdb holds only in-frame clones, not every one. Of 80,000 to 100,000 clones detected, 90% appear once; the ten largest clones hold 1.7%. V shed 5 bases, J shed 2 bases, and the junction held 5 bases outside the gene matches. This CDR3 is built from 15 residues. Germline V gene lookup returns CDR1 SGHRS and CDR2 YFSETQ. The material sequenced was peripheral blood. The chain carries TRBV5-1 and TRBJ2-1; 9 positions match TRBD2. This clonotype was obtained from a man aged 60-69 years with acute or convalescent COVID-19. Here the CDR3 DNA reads TGCGCCAGCAGGAAGGCTAGCGGGGCCTACAATGAGCAGTTCTTC. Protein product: CASRKASGAYNEQFF.